This TCR beta chain was recovered during a study of cytotoxic CD8 clonotypes in ibrutinib-treated CLL (dated by TCRdb to the early 2020s). A note on the overall study: The cohort was composed of around twelve relapsed/refractory and roughly 14 treatment-naive patients; IGHV unmutated status was identified in 17 to 18 patients. Responses were partial in roughly 24 patients and complete in 2; after median about 68 months follow-up, about 14 stayed in remission and about twelve progressed. The response samples were drawn at a median of roughly twelve months into treatment, with a range of about 6 to 36 months. Samples averaged roughly 260,000 productive templates and 94,082 productive rearrangements. Of the 90 or so participants in the trial, 25 to 30 had longitudinal samples available. Cryopreserved peripheral blood mononuclear cells were collected at three points: before therapy, at response, and at either sustained remission or disease progression. All remission and progressive disease samples were collected while patients were still receiving ibrutinib. General findings and caveats noted by the study authors: Public clonotypes were rare and either shrank or stayed stable during treatment, and the rise in clonality at ibrutinib response reflected expansion of private clonotypes. At ibrutinib response clonality went up, during sustained remission it held steady, and at progression it dropped back toward baseline. Baseline clonality was found to be higher than that of age-matched healthy donors and was strongly correlated with circulating CD8+ T-cell counts. Sampling times were not matched between patients in sustained remission and patients whose disease was progressing, and lymph node repertoires were not examined.

On this clone: Its antigen is not yet known. No clone much larger than this one lies a single base away; base qualities are absent.

The intended sense of this specimen's time point label: approximately 25 months on ibrutinib. For TCR beta library preparation, approximately 2.2 micrograms of genomic DNA were isolated from cryopreserved PBMCs. Longitudinal blood samples from CLL patients on ibrutinib monotherapy underwent high-throughput TCR beta sequencing. The patients took part in an open-label, single-center phase 2 trial of ibrutinib monotherapy. A MiSeq instrument was used for deep resolution sequencing, which targeted depths ranging from 1 in 1 million up to 1 in 200,000 T cells, with coverage averaging 10x for each clonotype. The immunoSEQ hsTCRB Kit was used to generate the TCR beta libraries. Processing in the source paper ran as follows. ImmunoSEQ Data Assistant and ImmunoSEQ Analyzer were used for data analysis, and V, D and J genes were assigned according to IMGT definitions. Clonality, which ranges from 0 to 1, was calculated as one minus the normalized Shannon entropy of productive rearrangement frequencies. Only overrepresented clonotypes making up at least 0.05% of each patient's repertoire were included in the public clonotype analysis. Thirteen age-matched healthy donor repertoires from immuneACCESS served as clonality controls. This immuneACCESS table, as held by TCRdb, lists in-frame sequences with V and J called but not all clones. Of the missing ones, under half trace to an unresolved V gene in checked studies; the others have no known cause. The D gene and trimming were derived from the DNA, and the V and J assignments and clone size from that table. The sample records hundreds of thousands of clones, 70% of which are singletons. The ten largest clones represent roughly 15% of the sample.

The trim is 6 bases for V and 7 bases for J, with a gap of 15 bases between the germline ends. Per the germline V gene, SQVTM is the CDR1 and ANQGSEA is the CDR2. Spanning cysteine to phenylalanine, the CDR3 consists of 12 amino acids. Here the CDR3 DNA is all that survives: 36 bases in frame from base 1. The source of this sequence is a human donor with chronic lymphocytic leukemia. Sequenced material: PBMCs, taken after 24 months of ibrutinib treatment. The chain joins TRBV29-1 to TRBJ1-1; the D segment cannot be called with confidence. The encoded CDR3 is CSVEPNSFEAFF. The DNA sequence reads TGCAGCGTCGAACCCAACAGTTTTGAAGCTTTCTTT.